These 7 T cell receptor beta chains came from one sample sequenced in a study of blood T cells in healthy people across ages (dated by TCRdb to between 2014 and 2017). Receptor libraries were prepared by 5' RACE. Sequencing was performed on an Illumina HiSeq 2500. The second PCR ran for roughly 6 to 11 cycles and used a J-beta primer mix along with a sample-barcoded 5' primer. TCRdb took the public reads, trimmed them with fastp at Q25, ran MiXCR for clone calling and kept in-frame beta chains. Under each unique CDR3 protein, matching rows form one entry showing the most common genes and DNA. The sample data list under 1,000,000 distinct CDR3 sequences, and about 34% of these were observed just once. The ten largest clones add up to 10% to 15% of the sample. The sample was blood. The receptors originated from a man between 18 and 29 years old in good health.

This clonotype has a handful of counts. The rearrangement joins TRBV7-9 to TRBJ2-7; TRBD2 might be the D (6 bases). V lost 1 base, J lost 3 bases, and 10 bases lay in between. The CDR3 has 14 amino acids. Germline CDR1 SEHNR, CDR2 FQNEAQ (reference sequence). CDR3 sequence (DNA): TGTGCCAGCAGCTTAGGGGACTCGTTCTACGAGCAGTACTTC. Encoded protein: CASSLGDSFYEQYF.

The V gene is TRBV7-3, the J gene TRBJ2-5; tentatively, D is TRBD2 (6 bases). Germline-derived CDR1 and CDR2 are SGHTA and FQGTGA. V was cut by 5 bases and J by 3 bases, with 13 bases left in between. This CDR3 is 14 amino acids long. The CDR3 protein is CASSANGGKETQYF. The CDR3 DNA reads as TGTGCCAGCAGCGCCAATGGGGGGAAAGAGACCCAGTACTTC.

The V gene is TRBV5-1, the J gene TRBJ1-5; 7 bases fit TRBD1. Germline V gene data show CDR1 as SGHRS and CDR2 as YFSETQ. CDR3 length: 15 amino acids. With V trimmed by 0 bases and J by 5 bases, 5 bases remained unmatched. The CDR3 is CASSLGGRGDQPQHF. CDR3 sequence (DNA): TGCGCCAGCAGCTTGGGAGGCAGGGGGGATCAGCCCCAGCATTTT.

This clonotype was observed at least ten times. CDR3 loop: CSARDLNSYEQYF. The DNA of the CDR3 is TGCAGTGCTAGAGATCTCAACTCCTACGAGCAGTACTTC. The V and J genes are TRBV20-1 and TRBJ2-7; D gene unclear. Germline V gives CDR1 DFQATT, CDR2 SNEGSKA (reference sequence). This CDR3 contains 13 residues. Trimming pared 0 bases from V and 0 bases from J, leaving 6 bases between.

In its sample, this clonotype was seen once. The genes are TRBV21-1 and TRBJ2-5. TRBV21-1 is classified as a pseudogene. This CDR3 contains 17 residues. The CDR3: CASSKGWTVVGQETQYF. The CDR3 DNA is TGTGCCAGCAGCAAAGGGTGGACGGTCGTAGGGCAAGAGACCCAGTACTTC.

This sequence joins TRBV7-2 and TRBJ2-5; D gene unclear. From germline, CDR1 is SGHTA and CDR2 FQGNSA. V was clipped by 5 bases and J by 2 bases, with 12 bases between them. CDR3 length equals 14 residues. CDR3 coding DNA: TGTGCCAGCAGCCTCGAGTCGGTTCAAGAGACCCAGTACTTC. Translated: CASSLESVQETQYF.

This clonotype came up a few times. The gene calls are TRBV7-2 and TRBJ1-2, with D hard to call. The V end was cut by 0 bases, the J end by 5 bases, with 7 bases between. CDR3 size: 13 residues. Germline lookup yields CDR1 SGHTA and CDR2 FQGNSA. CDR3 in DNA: TGTGCCAGCAGCTTAGCGACTTCGTATGGCTACACCTTC. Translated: CASSLATSYGYTF.